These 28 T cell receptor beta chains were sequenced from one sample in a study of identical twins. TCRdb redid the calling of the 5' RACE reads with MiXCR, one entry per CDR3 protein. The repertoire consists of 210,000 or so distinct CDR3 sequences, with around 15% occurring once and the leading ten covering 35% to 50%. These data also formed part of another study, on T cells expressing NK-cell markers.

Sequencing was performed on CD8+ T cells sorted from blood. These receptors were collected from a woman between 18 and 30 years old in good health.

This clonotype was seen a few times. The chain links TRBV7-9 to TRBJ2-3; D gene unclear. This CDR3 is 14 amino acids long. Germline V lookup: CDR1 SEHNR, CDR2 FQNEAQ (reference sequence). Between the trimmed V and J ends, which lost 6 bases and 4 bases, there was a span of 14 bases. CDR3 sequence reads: CASRLGFSADTQYF. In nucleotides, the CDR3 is TGTGCCAGCAGGCTGGGGTTCAGTGCAGATACGCAGTATTTT.

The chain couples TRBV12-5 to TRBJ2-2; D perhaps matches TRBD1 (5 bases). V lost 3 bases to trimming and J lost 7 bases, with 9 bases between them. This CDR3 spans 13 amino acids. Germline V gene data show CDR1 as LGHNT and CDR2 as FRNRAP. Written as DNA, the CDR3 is TGTGCTAGTGGTTTTGACAGCATCGGGGAGCTGTTTTTT. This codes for CASGFDSIGELFF.

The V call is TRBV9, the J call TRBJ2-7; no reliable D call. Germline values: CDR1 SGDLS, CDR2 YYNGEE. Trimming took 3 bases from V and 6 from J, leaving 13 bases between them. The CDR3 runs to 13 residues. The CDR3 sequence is CASSGRDLGEQYF. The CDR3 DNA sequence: TGTGCCAGCAGCGGGAGAGATCTTGGCGAGCAGTACTTC.

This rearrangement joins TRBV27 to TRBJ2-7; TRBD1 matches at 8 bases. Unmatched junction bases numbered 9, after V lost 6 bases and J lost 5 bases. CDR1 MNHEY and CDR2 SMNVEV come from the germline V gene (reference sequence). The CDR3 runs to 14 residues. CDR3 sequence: CASSRTGPFNEQYF. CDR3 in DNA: TGTGCCAGCAGCCGGACAGGGCCTTTTAACGAGCAGTACTTC.

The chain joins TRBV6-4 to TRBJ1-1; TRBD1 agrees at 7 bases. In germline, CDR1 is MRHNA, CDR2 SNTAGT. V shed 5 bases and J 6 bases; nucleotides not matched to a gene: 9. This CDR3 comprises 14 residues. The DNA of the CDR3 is TGTGCCAGCAGTTCAACAGGGGAGGGATCTGAAGCTTTCTTT. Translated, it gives CASSSTGEGSEAFF.

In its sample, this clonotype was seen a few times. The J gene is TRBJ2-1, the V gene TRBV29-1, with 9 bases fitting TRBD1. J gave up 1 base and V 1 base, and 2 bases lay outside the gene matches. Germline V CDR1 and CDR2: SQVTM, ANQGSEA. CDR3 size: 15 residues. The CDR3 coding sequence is TGCAGCGTTGAAGGTGGGACAGGGTCCTACAATGAGCAGTTCTTC. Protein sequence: CSVEGGTGSYNEQFF.

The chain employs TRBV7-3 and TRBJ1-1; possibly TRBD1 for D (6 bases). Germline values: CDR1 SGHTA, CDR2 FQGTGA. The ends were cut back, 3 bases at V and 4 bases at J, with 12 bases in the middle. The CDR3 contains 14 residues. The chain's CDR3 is CASSLDSRLTEAFF. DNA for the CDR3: TGTGCCAGCAGCTTGGACAGCCGCCTCACTGAAGCTTTCTTT.

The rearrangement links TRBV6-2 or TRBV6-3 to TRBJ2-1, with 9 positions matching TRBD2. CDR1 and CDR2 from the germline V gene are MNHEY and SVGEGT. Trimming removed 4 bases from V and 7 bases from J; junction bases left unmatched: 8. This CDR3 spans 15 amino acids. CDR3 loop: CASSSSGLAGNEQFF. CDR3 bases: TGTGCCAGCAGTTCCTCGGGACTAGCCGGGAATGAGCAGTTCTTC.

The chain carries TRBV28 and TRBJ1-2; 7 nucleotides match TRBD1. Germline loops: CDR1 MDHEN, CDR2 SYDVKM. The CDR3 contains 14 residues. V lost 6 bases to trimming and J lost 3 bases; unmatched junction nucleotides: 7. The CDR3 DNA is TGTGCCAGCAGGATGACAGGGTCGGACTATGGCTACACCTTC. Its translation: CASRMTGSDYGYTF.

The CDR3: CASSPSRPNVLLETQYF. The CDR3 DNA sequence: TGTGCCAGCTCACCATCGCGACCGAACGTCCTTTTGGAGACCCAGTACTTC. This rearrangement joins TRBV18 to TRBJ2-5; no definite D call. Germline CDR1 reads KGHSH; CDR2 reads LQKENI. This CDR3 has 17 amino acids. V lost 2 bases, J lost 5 bases, and 21 bases lay in between.

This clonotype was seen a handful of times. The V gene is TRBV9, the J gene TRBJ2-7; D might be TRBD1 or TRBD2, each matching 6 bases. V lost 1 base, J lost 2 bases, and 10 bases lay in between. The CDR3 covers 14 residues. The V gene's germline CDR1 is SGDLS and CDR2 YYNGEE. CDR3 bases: TGTGCCAGCAGCGTAAGGGGGGTACCCTACGAGCAGTACTTC. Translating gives CASSVRGVPYEQYF.

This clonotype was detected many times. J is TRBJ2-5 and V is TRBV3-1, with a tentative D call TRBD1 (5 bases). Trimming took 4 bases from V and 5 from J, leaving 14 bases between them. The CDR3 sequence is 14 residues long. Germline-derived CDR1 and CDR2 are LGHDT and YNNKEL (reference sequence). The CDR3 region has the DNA TGTGCCAGCAGCCCCCTAGGGGCCGAGGAGACCCAGTACTTC. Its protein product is CASSPLGAEETQYF.

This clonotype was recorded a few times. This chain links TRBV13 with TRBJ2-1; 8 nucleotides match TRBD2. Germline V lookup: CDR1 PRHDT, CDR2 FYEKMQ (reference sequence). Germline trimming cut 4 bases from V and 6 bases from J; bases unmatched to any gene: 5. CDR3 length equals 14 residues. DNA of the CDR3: TGTGCCAGCAGCTCCACTAGCGGAGCCAATGAGCAGTTCTTC. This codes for CASSSTSGANEQFF.

DNA for the CDR3: TGCGCCAGCCAGCACGACAGGGCGGAAAACGAGCAGTACTTC. It encodes CASQHDRAENEQYF. The chain links TRBV10-2 to TRBJ2-7; 7 bases map to TRBD1. The trim removed 8 bases at V and 5 bases at J, leaving 12 bases unmatched. From germline, CDR1 is WSHSY and CDR2 SAAADI. The CDR3 is made up of 14 amino acids.

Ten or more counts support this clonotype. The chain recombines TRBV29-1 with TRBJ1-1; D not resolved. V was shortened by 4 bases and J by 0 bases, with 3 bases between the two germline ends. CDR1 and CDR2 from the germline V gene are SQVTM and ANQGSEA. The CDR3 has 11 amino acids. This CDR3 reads CSVVLNTEAFF. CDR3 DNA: TGCAGCGTTGTCCTGAACACTGAAGCTTTCTTT.

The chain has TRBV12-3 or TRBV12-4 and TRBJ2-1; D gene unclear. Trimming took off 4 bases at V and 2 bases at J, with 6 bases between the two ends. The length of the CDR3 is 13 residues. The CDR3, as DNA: TGTGCCAGCAGTTATCGGCCCTACAATGAGCAGTTCTTC. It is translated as CASSYRPYNEQFF.

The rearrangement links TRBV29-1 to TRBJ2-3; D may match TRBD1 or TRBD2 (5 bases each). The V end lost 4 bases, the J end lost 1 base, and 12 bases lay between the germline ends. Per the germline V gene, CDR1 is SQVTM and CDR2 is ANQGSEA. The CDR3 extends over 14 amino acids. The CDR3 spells CSVGRDGRTDTQYF. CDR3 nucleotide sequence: TGCAGCGTTGGAAGGGACGGTCGCACAGATACGCAGTATTTT.

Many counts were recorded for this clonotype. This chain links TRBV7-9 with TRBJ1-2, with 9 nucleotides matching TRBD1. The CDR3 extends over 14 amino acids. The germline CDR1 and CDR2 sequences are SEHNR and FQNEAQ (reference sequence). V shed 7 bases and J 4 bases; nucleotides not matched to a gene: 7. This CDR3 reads CASNTGGASYGYTF. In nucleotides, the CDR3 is TGTGCCAGCAACACAGGGGGCGCGAGCTATGGCTACACCTTC.

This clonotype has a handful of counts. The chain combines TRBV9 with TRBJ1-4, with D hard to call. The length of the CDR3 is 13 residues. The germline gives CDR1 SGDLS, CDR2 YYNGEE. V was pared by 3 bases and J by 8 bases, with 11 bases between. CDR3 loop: CASSAGPPEKLFF. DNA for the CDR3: TGTGCCAGCAGCGCCGGACCCCCGGAAAAACTGTTTTTT.

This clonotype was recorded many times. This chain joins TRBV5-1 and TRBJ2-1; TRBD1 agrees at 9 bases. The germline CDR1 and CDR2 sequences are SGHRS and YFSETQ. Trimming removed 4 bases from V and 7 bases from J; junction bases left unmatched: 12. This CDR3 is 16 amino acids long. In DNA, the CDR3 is TGCGCCAGCAGCCCGGGACAGGGTATAATGAGTAATGAGCAGTTCTTC. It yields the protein CASSPGQGIMSNEQFF.

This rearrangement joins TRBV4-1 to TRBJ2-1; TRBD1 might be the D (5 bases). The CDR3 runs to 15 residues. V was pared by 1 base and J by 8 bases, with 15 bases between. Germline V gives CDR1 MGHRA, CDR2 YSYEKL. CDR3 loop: CASSQVGDSNYEQFF. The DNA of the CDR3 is TGCGCCAGCAGCCAAGTCGGCGACAGTAATTATGAGCAGTTCTTC.

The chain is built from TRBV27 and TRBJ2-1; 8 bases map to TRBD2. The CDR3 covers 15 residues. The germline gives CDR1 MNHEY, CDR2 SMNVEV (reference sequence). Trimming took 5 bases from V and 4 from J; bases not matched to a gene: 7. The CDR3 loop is CASSNIAGLYNEQFF. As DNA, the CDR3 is TGTGCCAGCAGTAATATAGCGGGATTATACAATGAGCAGTTCTTC.

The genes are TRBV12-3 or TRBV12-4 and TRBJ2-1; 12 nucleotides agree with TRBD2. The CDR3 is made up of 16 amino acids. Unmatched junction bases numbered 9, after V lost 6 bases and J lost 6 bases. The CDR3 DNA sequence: TGTGCCAGCAGCATGGGACTAGCGGGCCCCCTCAATGAGCAGTTCTTC. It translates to CASSMGLAGPLNEQFF.

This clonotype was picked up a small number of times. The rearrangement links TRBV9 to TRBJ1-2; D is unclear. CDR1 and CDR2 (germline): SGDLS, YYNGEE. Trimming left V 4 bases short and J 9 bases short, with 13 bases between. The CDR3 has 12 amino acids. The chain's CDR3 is CASSPSMGSYTF. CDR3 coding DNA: TGTGCCAGCAGCCCCTCGATGGGGAGCTACACCTTC.

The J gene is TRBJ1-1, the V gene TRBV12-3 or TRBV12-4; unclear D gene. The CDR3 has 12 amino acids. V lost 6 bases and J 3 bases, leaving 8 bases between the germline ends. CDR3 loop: CASSPSYTEAFF. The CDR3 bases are TGTGCCAGCAGCCCCAGCTACACTGAAGCTTTCTTT.

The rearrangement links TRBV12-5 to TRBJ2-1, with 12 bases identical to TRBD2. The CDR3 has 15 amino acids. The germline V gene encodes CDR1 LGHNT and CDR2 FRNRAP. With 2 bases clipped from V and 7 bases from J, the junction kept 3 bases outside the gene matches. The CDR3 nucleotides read TGTGCTAGTGGTTTGACTAGCGGGAGGTTTAATGAGCAGTTCTTC. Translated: CASGLTSGRFNEQFF. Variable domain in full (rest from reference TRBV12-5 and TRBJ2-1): DARVTQTPRHKVTEMGQEVTMRCQPILGHNTVFWYRQTMMQGLELLAYFRNRAPLDDSGMPKDRFSAEMPDATLATLKIQPSEPRDSAVYFCASGLTSGRFNEQFFGPGTRLTVL.

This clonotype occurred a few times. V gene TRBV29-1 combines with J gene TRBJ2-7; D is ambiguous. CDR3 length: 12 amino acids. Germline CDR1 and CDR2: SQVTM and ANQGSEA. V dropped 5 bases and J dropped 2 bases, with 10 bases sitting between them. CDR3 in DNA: TGCAGCGTTTTCGACGGAACCTACGAGCAGTACTTC. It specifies CSVFDGTYEQYF.

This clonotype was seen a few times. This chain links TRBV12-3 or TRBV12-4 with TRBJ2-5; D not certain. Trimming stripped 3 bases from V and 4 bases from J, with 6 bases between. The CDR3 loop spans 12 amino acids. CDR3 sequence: CASSFNRETQYF. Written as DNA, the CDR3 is TGTGCCAGCAGTTTTAACAGAGAGACCCAGTACTTC.